Below, 25 T cell receptor beta chains from the same sample are listed, as sequenced in a study of T cells in Graves' hyperthyroidism and ophthalmopathy. RNA transcripts gave rise to amplified TCR beta CDR3 regions. HTBI primers were employed in a first-round RT-PCR of the TCR CDR3. Each CDR3 protein gets one entry after TCRdb re-called the multiplex PCR reads with MiXCR. The repertoire holds about 480,000 distinct CDR3 sequences, with 14% as singletons. Input material: blood. Receptors were obtained from a woman aged 18-35 years with Graves' hyperthyroidism.

This clonotype turned up a few times. The chain is built from TRBV19 and TRBJ1-5, with 7 nucleotides matching TRBD1. Looked up from germline, CDR1 is LNHDA and CDR2 is SQIVND (reference sequence). The CDR3 covers 15 residues. V was pared by 0 bases and J by 1 base, with 0 bases of the junction left unmatched. The DNA for the CDR3 is TGTGCCAGTAGTATAGAGACAGGGAGCAATCAGCCCCAGCATTTT. The encoded protein is CASSIETGSNQPQHF.

This clonotype has more than one count but fewer than ten. V and J are TRBV19 and TRBJ2-3, with 8 bases lining up with TRBD2. CDR1 is LNHDA, CDR2 SQIVND, per germline (reference sequence). This CDR3 is built from 13 residues. V shed 9 bases and J 4 bases; nucleotides not matched to a gene: 6. The CDR3 reads CASLSAGADTQYF. CDR3 DNA sequence: TGTGCCAGCCTCTCAGCGGGAGCAGATACGCAGTATTTT. The variable domain in full, with the rest retrieved from reference TRBV19 and TRBJ2-3, is DGGITQSPKYLFRKEGQNVTLSCEQNLNHDAMYWYRQDPGQGLRLIYYSQIVNDFQKGDIAEGYSVSREKKESFPLTVTSAQKNPTAFYLCASLSAGADTQYFGPGTRLTVL.

This clonotype was observed many times. This rearrangement joins TRBV19 to TRBJ1-1; D is unresolved. In germline, CDR1 is LNHDA, CDR2 SQIVND (reference sequence). V was trimmed by 4 bases and J by 0 bases, leaving 18 bases between them. The CDR3 loop spans 17 amino acids. The CDR3 here is CASSTAPSTVLNTEAFF. The CDR3 bases are TGTGCCAGTAGTACCGCCCCTTCGACGGTTCTGAACACTGAAGCTTTCTTT.

In this sample, this clonotype turned up many times. The V gene is TRBV2, the J gene TRBJ2-5, with no clear D. CDR3 size: 12 residues. Germline V gives CDR1 SNHLY, CDR2 FYNNEI. Trimming removed 8 bases from V and 4 bases from J, with 11 bases in between. The CDR3 loop is CASSRFTETQYF. The CDR3 region has the DNA TGTGCCAGCTCCCGGTTCACAGAGACCCAGTACTTC.

The chain has TRBV14 and TRBJ2-2; the match to TRBD2 covers 8 bases. The CDR3 extends over 15 amino acids. Per germline, CDR1 SGHDN and CDR2 FVKESK. Germline trimming cut 0 bases from V and 4 bases from J; bases unmatched to any gene: 1. CDR3 sequence: CASSQEAGVTGELFF. Here the CDR3 DNA reads TGTGCCAGCAGCCAAGAAGCGGGAGTCACCGGGGAGCTGTTTTTT.

This clonotype was observed many times. The chain has TRBV15 and TRBJ2-7, with 9 nucleotides matching TRBD2. V trimming: 3 bases; J trimming: 6 bases; junction bases outside the gene matches: 3. The CDR3 contains 13 residues. From germline, CDR1 is LNHNV and CDR2 YYDKDF (reference sequence). CDR3 nucleotide sequence: TGTGCCACCAGCAGCCAAGCGGGAGGCGAGCAGTACGTC. Translation gives CATSSQAGGEQYV.

V is TRBV25-1 and J is TRBJ2-2, with D possibly matching TRBD1 (6 bases). CDR3 length: 18 residues. Germline V gives CDR1 MGHDK, CDR2 SYGVNS. The germline V and J ends were trimmed by 5 bases and 0 bases, with 19 bases remaining between them. The CDR3 nucleotides are TGTGCCAGCAGTCCAGGACAGTATGGTTTATCGAACACCGGGGAGCTGTTTTTT. Its protein product is CASSPGQYGLSNTGELFF. Full variable domain (missing parts from reference TRBV25-1 and TRBJ2-2): EADIYQTPRYLVIGTGKKITLECSQTMGHDKMYWYQQDPGMELHLIHYSYGVNSTEKGDLSSESTVSRIRTEHFPLTLESARPSHTSQYLCASSPGQYGLSNTGELFFGEGSRLTVL.

This clonotype was seen many times. This chain's CDR3 is CASSERRPTVDEQFF. The CDR3 nucleotides read TGTGCCAGCAGTGAACGGAGACCTACAGTGGATGAGCAGTTCTTC. The chain couples TRBV2 to TRBJ2-1; D remains ambiguous. Germline V gives CDR1 SNHLY, CDR2 FYNNEI. The CDR3 sequence is 15 residues long. Trimming stripped 2 bases from V and 8 bases from J, with 16 bases between.

The chain carries TRBV28 and TRBJ2-2, with D tentatively TRBD2 (6 bases). The CDR3 totals 16 residues. The germline gives CDR1 MDHEN, CDR2 SYDVKM. V lost 2 bases and J lost 1, with 11 bases in between. As DNA, the CDR3 is TGTGCCAGCAGTTTAGTACGGGGACTGAACACCGGGGAGCTGTTTTTT. This codes for CASSLVRGLNTGELFF.

This clonotype was detected only a few times. The chain combines TRBV25-1 with TRBJ1-1; perhaps TRBD1 as D (5 bases). Looked up from germline, CDR1 is MGHDK and CDR2 is SYGVNS. V shed 4 bases and J shed 1 base, with 13 bases lying between them. The CDR3 length is 15 residues. The chain's CDR3 is CASSATGARNTEAFF. The CDR3 DNA follows: TGTGCCAGCAGTGCAACTGGGGCCAGGAACACTGAAGCTTTCTTT.

The rearrangement joins TRBV15 to TRBJ1-3; no definite D call. There are 15 residues in the CDR3. CDR1 and CDR2 (germline): LNHNV, YYDKDF (reference sequence). V was shortened by 0 bases and J by 0 bases, with 6 bases between the two germline ends. In DNA, the CDR3 is TGTGCCACCAGCAGAGACCCGTACTCTGGAAACACCATATATTTT. Translation: CATSRDPYSGNTIYF. Full variable domain (missing parts from reference TRBV15 and TRBJ1-3): DAMVIQNPRYQVTQFGKPVTLSCSQTLNHNVMYWYQQKSSQAPKLLFHYYDKDFNNEADTPDNFQSRRPNTSFCFLDIRSPGLGDTAMYLCATSRDPYSGNTIYFGEGSWLTVV.

The table lists this clonotype with many counts. The rearrangement joins TRBV3-1 to TRBJ1-2, with D possibly being TRBD1 (5 bases). The CDR3 has 16 amino acids. Germline lookup yields CDR1 LGHDT and CDR2 YNNKEL (reference sequence). V was cut by 1 base and J by 5 bases, with 17 bases left in between. The DNA for the CDR3 is TGTGCCAGCAGCCAAGGCCTCGTCGGGACTTCGTATGGCTACACCTTC. Translated, it gives CASSQGLVGTSYGYTF.

This clonotype came up many times. CDR3 sequence reads: CASSPAGLNTGELFF. In DNA, the CDR3 is TGTGCCAGCAGTCCAGCGGGACTTAACACCGGGGAGCTGTTTTTT. The chain recombines TRBV28 with TRBJ2-2, with 7 bases aligning to TRBD2. With 5 bases clipped from V and 2 bases from J, the junction kept 5 bases outside the gene matches. The CDR3 covers 15 residues. From germline, CDR1 is MDHEN and CDR2 SYDVKM.

The rearrangement links TRBV11-2 to TRBJ1-1, with D possibly TRBD1 on 5 matching bases. The ends were cut back, 0 bases at V and 4 bases at J, with 9 bases in the middle. The germline V gene encodes CDR1 SGHAT and CDR2 FQNNGV. This CDR3 comprises 14 residues. The CDR3 is CASSLDQGPTEAFF. The CDR3 DNA reads as TGTGCCAGCAGCTTAGATCAGGGTCCCACTGAAGCTTTCTTT.

This clonotype has at least ten counts. The V call is TRBV15, the J call TRBJ1-5; D may be TRBD1 (5 bases). CDR3 length equals 15 residues. Trimming removed 1 base from V and 7 bases from J, with 14 bases in between. The V gene's germline CDR1 is LNHNV and CDR2 YYDKDF (reference sequence). CDR3 sequence: CATSRGVGKGQPQHF. CDR3 coding DNA: TGTGCCACCAGCAGAGGAGTAGGGAAGGGGCAGCCCCAGCATTTT.

The chain links TRBV29-1 to TRBJ1-3; 7 nucleotides match TRBD1. The CDR3 consists of 14 residues. Germline trimming cut 7 bases from V and 2 bases from J; bases unmatched to any gene: 8. The germline gives CDR1 SQVTM, CDR2 ANQGSEA. CDR3 amino acids: CSAKTGWAGNTIYF. CDR3 nucleotide sequence: TGCAGCGCTAAGACAGGGTGGGCTGGAAACACCATATATTTT.

This clonotype was detected many times. This sequence joins TRBV12-3 or TRBV12-4 and TRBJ2-7, with D possibly matching TRBD1 (5 bases). CDR3 size: 15 residues. Deletions cut 7 bases from V and 3 bases from J, with 19 bases between. CDR3 residues: CASNFDSRSFYEQYF. In nucleotides, the CDR3 is TGTGCCAGCAATTTCGACAGCCGGAGCTTCTACGAGCAGTACTTC.

This clonotype was observed a handful of times. The J gene is TRBJ2-7, the V gene TRBV29-1; D may correspond to TRBD1 or TRBD2 (6 bases each). The CDR3 contains 14 residues. V lost 2 bases and J lost 1, with 12 bases in between. Germline loops: CDR1 SQVTM, CDR2 ANQGSEA. The CDR3 DNA sequence: TGCAGCGTTGAATTGGAGGGGGGTTCCTACGAGCAGTACTTC. Amino acids: CSVELEGGSYEQYF.

This clonotype has more than one count but fewer than ten. J is TRBJ1-2 and V is TRBV15; TRBD1 aligns across 7 bases. Trimming took 3 bases from V and 4 from J; bases not matched to a gene: 5. This CDR3 has 14 amino acids. CDR1 LNHNV and CDR2 YYDKDF come from the germline V gene (reference sequence). DNA of the CDR3: TGTGCCACCAGCAGGCTCGGGACAGCCTATGGCTACACCTTC. This sequence encodes CATSRLGTAYGYTF.

This clonotype was counted only a few times. This chain uses TRBV20-1 with TRBJ2-5; tentatively, D is TRBD2 (6 bases). Germline V gene lookup returns CDR1 DFQATT and CDR2 SNEGSKA (reference sequence). The ends were cut back, 5 bases at V and 9 bases at J, with 19 bases in the middle. This CDR3 is built from 13 residues. The CDR3 DNA reads as TGCAGTGCTCCCCGGGGGATCGGCGGGCCCCAGTACTTC. Translated: CSAPRGIGGPQYF.

This clonotype has a count of ten or more. V is TRBV11-3 and J is TRBJ2-7; 9 bases agree with TRBD1. The CDR3 consists of 18 residues. Per germline, CDR1 SGHNT and CDR2 YENEEA. J was trimmed by 6 bases and V by 4 bases; bases with no gene match: 19. The CDR3 region is CASSSVHYPRDRDVEQYV. The CDR3 DNA reads TGTGCCAGCAGCTCGGTTCACTACCCCCGGGACAGGGATGTCGAGCAGTACGTC.

This clonotype was seen at least ten times. This chain uses TRBV6-2 or TRBV6-3 with TRBJ2-7; D may be TRBD1 (5 bases). Looked up from germline, CDR1 is MNHEY and CDR2 is SVGEGT. The V end lost 6 bases, the J end lost 4 bases, and 10 bases lay between the germline ends. The CDR3 is made up of 12 amino acids. This CDR3 is CASSRAHYEQYF. The CDR3 nucleotides are TGTGCCAGCAGCAGGGCTCATTACGAGCAGTACTTC.

This clonotype was counted many times. This chain joins TRBV3-1 and TRBJ1-5; D not resolved. Germline lookup yields CDR1 LGHDT and CDR2 YNNKEL (reference sequence). V dropped 0 bases and J dropped 0 bases, with 6 bases sitting between them. The CDR3 extends over 15 amino acids. CDR3 nucleotides: TGTGCCAGCAGCCAAGATCGACATAGCAATCAGCCCCAGCATTTT. Translation gives CASSQDRHSNQPQHF.

About this clonotype: The junction does not match germline at one end; this may be a read error. The CDR3 bases are TGCGCCAGCAGCCATAGCGGAGTCGGGGGCAATCAGCCCCAGCATTTT. The encoded protein is CASSHSGVGGNQPQHF. The chain combines TRBV3-1 with TRBJ1-5; D not certain. CDR3 length: 16 residues. The germline V gene has CDR1 LGHDT and CDR2 YNNKEL (reference sequence).

This clonotype was detected only a few times. The conserved phenylalanine or tryptophan is not found at the CDR3 terminus, so this likely reflects a read error. V usage is TRBV29-1 and J usage is TRBJ2-1; D unclear. Per germline, CDR1 SQVTM and CDR2 ANQGSEA. Between the trimmed V and J ends, which lost 6 bases and 9 bases, there was a span of 12 bases. This CDR3 region has 11 residues. The CDR3 nucleotides read TGCAGCGTAAACCTAGTGGGTGAGCAGTTCCTC. Its translation is CSVNLVGEQFL.